The source of this T cell receptor gamma chain is a study of gamma-delta T cells after stem cell transplantation. V lost 0 bases, J lost 4 bases, and 0 bases stayed unmatched. There are 16 residues in the CDR3. The germline CDR1 and CDR2 sequences are GITISATS and ISYDGTV (reference sequence). TCRdb reran clone calling via CATT on the RT-PCR reads. The sample contains around 600 gamma-chain clones, 32% of which appear only once. By its share, this clone is large. Other DNA variants within this sample encode the same CDR3. This receptor was identified in a human donor. It is not recorded whose cells these are; they may come from a transplant donor. Sequenced input: gamma-delta T cells. The chain carries TRGV9 and TRGJP. The J gene was missing in TCRdb and was found by matching the end of the DNA to germline. CDR3: CALWEVQELGKKIKVF. The DNA for the CDR3 is TGTGCCTTGTGGGAGGTGCAAGAGTTGGGCAAAAAAATCAAGGTATTT.